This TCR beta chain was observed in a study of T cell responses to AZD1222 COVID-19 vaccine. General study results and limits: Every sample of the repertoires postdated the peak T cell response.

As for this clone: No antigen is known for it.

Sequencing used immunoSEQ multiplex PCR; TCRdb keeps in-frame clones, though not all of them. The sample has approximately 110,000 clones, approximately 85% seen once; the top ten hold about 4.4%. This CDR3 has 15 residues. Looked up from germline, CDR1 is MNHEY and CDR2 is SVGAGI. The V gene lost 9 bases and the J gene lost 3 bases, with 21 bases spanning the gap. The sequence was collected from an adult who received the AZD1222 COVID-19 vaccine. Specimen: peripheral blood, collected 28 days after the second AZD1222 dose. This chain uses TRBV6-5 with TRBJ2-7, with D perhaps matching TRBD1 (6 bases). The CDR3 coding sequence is TGTGCCAGTCCTACTGAACCACAGGGTGGCTACGAGCAGTACTTC. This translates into CASPTEPQGGYEQYF.